The rows below give T cell receptor beta chains drawn from one sample of a study of blood T cell repertoires in COVID-19. TCRdb keeps only in-frame clones here, not all; method: immunoSEQ multiplex PCR. The sample includes approximately 120,000 clones, around 81% seen only once; the top ten take under 4.5%. Material: peripheral blood. The receptors were sampled from a woman aged 45-60 years with acute or convalescent COVID-19. The CDR3 runs from the conserved cysteine through the conserved F or W. A D gene is named only where the DNA matches it firmly. Clone size, where shown, is once, few, many, or a class for clones that have expanded.

d_call j_call v_call clone_size cdr3_length cdr3_aa cdr3_nt
NA TRBJ1-2 TRBV19 NA 15 CASSKARGVNYGYTF TGTGCCAGTAGTAAAGCCCGGGGGGTTAACTATGGCTACACCTTC
TRBD2 TRBJ2-3 TRBV19 NA 14 CASSIGGGTDTQYF TGTGCCAGTAGTATTGGGGGGGGAACAGATACGCAGTATTTT
TRBD2 TRBJ2-3 TRBV6-5 few 16 CASSYVLAGSTDTQYF TGTGCCAGCAGTTACGTCCTAGCGGGGAGCACAGATACGCAGTATTTT
NA TRBJ1-2 TRBV29-1 NA 11 CSGYANYGYTF TGCAGCGGTTACGCGAACTATGGCTACACCTTC
TRBD2 TRBJ2-2 TRBV5-4 NA 16 CASSKGTSRNTGELFF TGTGCCAGCAGCAAAGGGACTAGCAGGAACACCGGGGAGCTGTTTTTT
TRBD2 TRBJ2-7 TRBV3-1/TRBV3-2 few 15 CASSQTVRGEGKQYF TGTGCCAGCAGCCAGACTGTCCGCGGGGAGGGGAAGCAGTACTTC
NA TRBJ2-6 TRBV18 NA 17 CASSRVQGPAGANVLTF TGTGCCAGCTCACGGGTACAGGGACCGGCCGGGGCCAACGTCCTGACTTTC
NA TRBJ1-6 TRBV30 NA 14 CAWRAVAFGSPLHF TGTGCCTGGAGGGCGGTCGCGTTTGGTTCACCCCTCCACTTT
NA TRBJ2-3 TRBV11-2 NA 15 CASSRTTGTTDTQYF TGTGCCAGCAGCAGGACTACGGGGACCACAGATACGCAGTATTTT
NA TRBJ1-5 TRBV25-1 NA 15 CASSGMGAGNQPQHF TGTGCCAGCAGTGGAATGGGCGCGGGAAATCAGCCCCAGCATTTT
NA TRBJ2-3 TRBV7-9 NA 13 CASSFTSLDTQYF TGTGCCAGCAGCTTCACTAGCTTGGATACGCAGTATTTT
TRBD2 TRBJ2-1 TRBV5-4 NA 15 CASSLSSGSYNEQFF TGTGCCAGCAGCCTCTCTAGCGGTTCCTACAATGAGCAGTTCTTC
NA TRBJ2-2 TRBV28 once 15 CASSFGKANTGELFF TGTGCCAGCAGTTTCGGGAAGGCGAACACCGGGGAGCTGTTTTTT
NA TRBJ2-5 TRBV29-1 NA 11 CSVEQAETQYF TGCAGCGTTGAGCAGGCTGAGACCCAGTACTTC